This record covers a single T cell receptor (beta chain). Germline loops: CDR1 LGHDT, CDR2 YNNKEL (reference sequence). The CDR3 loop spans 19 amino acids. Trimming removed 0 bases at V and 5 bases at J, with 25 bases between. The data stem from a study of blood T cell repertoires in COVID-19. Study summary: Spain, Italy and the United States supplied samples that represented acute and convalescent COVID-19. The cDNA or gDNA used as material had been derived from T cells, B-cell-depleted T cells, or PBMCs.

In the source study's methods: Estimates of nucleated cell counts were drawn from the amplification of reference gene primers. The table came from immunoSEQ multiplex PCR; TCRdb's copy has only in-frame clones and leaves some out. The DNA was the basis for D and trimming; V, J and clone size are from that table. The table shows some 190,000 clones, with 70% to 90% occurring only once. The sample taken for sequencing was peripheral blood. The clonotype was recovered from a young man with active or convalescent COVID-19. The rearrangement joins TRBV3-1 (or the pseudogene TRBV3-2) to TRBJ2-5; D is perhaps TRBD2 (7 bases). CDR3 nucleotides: TGTGCCAGCAGCCAAGACCCGCCGGTGGGGGGCGGGAGTAGGGAGACCCAGTACTTC. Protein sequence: CASSQDPPVGGGSRETQYF.